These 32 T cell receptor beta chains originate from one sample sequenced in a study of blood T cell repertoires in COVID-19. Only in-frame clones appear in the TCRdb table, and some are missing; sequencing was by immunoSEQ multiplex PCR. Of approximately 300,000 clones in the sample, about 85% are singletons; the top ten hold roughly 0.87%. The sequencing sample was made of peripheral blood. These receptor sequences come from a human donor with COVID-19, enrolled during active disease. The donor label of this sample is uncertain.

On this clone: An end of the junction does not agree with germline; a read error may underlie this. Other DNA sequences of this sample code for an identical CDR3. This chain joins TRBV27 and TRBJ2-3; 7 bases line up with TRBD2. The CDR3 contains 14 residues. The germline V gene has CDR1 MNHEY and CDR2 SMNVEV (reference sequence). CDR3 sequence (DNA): TGTGCTAGCAGTACCCTCGGGACTACGGATACGCAGTATTTT. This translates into CASSTLGTTDTQYF.

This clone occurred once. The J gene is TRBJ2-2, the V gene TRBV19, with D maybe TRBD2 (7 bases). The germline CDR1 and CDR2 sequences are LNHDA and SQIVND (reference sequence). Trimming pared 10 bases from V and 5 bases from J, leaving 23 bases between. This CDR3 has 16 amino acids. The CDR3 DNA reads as TGTGCCACCCGTGAGGGGGGGGGTTCGAGAACCGGGGAGCTGTTTTTT. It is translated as CATREGGGSRTGELFF.

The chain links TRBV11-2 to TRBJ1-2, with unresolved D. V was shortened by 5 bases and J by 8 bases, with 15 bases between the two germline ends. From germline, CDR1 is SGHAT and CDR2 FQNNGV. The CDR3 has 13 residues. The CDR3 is CASSLDGLHGYTF. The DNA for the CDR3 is TGTGCCAGCAGCCTTGACGGGTTGCACGGCTACACCTTC.

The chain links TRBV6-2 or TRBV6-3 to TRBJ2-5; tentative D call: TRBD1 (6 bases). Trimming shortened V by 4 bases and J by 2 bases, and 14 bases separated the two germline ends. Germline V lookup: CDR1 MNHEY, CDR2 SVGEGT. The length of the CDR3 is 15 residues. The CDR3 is CASSWGQGPQETQYF. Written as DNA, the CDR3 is TGTGCCAGCAGTTGGGGGCAGGGCCCTCAAGAGACCCAGTACTTC.

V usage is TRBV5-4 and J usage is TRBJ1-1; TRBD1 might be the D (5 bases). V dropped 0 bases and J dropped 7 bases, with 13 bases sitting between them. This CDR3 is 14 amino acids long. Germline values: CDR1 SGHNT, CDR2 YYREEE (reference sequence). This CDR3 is CASSLDWDSGEAFF. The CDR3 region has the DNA TGTGCCAGCAGCTTGGATTGGGACTCCGGTGAAGCTTTCTTT. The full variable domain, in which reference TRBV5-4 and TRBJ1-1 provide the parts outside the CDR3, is ETGVTQSPTHLIKTRGQQVTLRCSSQSGHNTVSWYQQALGQGPQFIFQYYREEENGRGNFPPRFSGLQFPNYSSELNVNALELDDSALYLCASSLDWDSGEAFFGQGTRLTVV.

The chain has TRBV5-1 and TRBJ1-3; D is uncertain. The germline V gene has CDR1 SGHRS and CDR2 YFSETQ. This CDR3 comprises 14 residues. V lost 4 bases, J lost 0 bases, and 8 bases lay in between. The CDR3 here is CASSLAFSGNTIYF. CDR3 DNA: TGCGCCAGCAGCCTGGCCTTCTCTGGAAACACCATATATTTT. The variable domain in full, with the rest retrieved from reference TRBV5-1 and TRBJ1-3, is KAGVTQTPRYLIKTRGQQVTLSCSPISGHRSVSWYQQTPGQGLQFLFEYFSETQRNKGNFPGRFSGRQFSNSRSEMNVSTLELGDSALYLCASSLAFSGNTIYFGEGSWLTVV.

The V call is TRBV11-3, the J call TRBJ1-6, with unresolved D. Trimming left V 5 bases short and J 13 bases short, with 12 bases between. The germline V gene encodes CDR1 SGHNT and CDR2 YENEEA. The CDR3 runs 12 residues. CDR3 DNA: TGTGCCAGCAGCACCCCGGGGTCCCCCCTCCACTTT. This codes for CASSTPGSPLHF.

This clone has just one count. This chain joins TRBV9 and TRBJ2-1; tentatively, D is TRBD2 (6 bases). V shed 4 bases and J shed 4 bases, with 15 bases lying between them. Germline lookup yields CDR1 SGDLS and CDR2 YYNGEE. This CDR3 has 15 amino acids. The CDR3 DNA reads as TGTGCCAGCAGCCTCTGGACTACCAGATACAATGAGCAGTTCTTC. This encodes CASSLWTTRYNEQFF.

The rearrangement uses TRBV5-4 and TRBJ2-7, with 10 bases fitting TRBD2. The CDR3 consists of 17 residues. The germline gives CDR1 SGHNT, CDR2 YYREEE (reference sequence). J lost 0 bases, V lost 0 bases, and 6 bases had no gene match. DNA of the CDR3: TGTGCCAGCAGCTTGGCCGGGACTAGCGTCTTCTCCTACGAGCAGTACTTC. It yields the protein CASSLAGTSVFSYEQYF. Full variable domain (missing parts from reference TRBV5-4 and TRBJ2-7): ETGVTQSPTHLIKTRGQQVTLRCSSQSGHNTVSWYQQALGQGPQFIFQYYREEENGRGNFPPRFSGLQFPNYSSELNVNALELDDSALYLCASSLAGTSVFSYEQYFGPGTRLTVT.

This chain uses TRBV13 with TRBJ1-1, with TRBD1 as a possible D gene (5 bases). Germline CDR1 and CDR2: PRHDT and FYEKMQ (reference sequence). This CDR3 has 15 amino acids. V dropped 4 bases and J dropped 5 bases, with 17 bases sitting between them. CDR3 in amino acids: CASSSKRGAGTEAFF. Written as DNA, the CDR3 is TGTGCCAGCAGCTCCAAGAGGGGCGCGGGAACTGAAGCTTTCTTT.

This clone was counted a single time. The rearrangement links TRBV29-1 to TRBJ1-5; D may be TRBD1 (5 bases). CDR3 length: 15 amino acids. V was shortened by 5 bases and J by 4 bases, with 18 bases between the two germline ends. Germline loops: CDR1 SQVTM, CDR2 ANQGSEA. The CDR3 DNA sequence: TGCAGCGTTTGGGAACAGGCGCTCCCTAATCAGCCCCAGCATTTT. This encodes CSVWEQALPNQPQHF.

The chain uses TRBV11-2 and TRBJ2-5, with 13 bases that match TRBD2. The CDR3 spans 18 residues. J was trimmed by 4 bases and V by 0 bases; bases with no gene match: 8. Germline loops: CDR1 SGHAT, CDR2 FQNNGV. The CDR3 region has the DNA TGTGCCAGCAGCTTAGATACGGGACTAGCGGGATGGGGAGAGACCCAGTACTTC. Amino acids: CASSLDTGLAGWGETQYF.

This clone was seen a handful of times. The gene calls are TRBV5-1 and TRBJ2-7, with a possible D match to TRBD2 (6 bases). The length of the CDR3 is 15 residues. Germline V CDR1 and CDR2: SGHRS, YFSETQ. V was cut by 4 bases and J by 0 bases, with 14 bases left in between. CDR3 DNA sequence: TGCGCCAGCAGCCCAGGACGGGGGAGCTCCTACGAGCAGTACTTC. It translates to CASSPGRGSSYEQYF.

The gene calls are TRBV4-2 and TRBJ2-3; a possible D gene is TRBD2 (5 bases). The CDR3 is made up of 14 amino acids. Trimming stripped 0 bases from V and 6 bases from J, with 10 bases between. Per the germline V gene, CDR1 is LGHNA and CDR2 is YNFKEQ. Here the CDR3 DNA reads TGTGCCAGCAGCCAAGAACCCCGCGGGGATACGCAGTATTTT. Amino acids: CASSQEPRGDTQYF.

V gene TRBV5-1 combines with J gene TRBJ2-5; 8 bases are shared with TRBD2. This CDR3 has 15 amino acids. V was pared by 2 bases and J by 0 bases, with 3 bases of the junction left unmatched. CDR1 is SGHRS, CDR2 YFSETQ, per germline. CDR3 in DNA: TGCGCCAGCAGCTTTTATAGCGGGGACCAAGAGACCCAGTACTTC. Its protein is CASSFYSGDQETQYF.

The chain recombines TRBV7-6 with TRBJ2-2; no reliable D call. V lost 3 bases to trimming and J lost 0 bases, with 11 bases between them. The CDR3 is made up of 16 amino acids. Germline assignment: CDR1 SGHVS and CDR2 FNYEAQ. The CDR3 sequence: CASSFTTASNTGELFF. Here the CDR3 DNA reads TGTGCCAGCAGCTTTACAACAGCCTCGAACACCGGGGAGCTGTTTTTT.

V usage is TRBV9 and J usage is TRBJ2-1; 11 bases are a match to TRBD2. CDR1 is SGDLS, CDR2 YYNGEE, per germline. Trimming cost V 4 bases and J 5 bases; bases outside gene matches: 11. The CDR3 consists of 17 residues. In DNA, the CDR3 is TGTGCCAGCAGCCCGGATTTTAGCGGGAGGGGGCACAATGAGCAGTTCTTC. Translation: CASSPDFSGRGHNEQFF. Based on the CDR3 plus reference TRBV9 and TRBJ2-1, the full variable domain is DSGVTQTPKHLITATGQRVTLRCSPRSGDLSVYWYQQSLDQGLQFLIQYYNGEERAKGNILERFSAQQFPDLHSELNLSSLELGDSALYFCASSPDFSGRGHNEQFFGPGTRLTVL.

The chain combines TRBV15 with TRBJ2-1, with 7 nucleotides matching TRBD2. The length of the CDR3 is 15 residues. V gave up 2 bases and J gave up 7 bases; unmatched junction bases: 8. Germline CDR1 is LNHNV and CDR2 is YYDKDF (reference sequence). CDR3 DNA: TGTGCCACCAGCAGATTAGGCGGGAGTGGAAATGAGCAGTTCTTC. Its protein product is CATSRLGGSGNEQFF.

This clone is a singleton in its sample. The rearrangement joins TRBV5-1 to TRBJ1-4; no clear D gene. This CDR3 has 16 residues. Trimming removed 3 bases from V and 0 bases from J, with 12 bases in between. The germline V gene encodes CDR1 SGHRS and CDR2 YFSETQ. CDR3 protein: CASSSLASATNEKLFF. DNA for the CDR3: TGCGCCAGCAGCTCTCTAGCGAGTGCAACTAATGAAAAACTGTTTTTT.

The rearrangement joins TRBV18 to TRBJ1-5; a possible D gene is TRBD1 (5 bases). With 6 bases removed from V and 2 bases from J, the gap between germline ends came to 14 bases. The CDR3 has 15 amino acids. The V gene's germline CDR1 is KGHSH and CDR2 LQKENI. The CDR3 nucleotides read TGTGCCAGCTCCTTGGAGCAGGGTGGCAATCAGCCCCAGCATTTT. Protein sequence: CASSLEQGGNQPQHF.

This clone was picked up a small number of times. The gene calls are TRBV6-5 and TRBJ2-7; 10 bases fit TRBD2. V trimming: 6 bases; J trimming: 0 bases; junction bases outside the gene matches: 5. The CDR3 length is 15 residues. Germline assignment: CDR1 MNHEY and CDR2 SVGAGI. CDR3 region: CASRPASGSSYEQYF. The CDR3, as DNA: TGTGCCAGCAGACCCGCTAGCGGGAGCTCCTACGAGCAGTACTTC.

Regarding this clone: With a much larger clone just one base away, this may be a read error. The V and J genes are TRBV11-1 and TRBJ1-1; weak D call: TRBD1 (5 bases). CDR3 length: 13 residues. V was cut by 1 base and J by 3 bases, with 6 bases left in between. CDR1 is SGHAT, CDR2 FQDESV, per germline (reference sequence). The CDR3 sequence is CASSLGRDTEAFF. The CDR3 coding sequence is TGTGCCAGCAGCTTAGGCAGGGACACTGAAGCTTTCTTT.

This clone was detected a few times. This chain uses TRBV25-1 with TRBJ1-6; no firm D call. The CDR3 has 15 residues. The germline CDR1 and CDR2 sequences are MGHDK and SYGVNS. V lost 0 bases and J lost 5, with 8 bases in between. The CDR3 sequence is CASSEYSGNNSPLHF. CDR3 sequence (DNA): TGTGCCAGCAGTGAATATTCAGGAAATAATTCACCCCTCCACTTT.

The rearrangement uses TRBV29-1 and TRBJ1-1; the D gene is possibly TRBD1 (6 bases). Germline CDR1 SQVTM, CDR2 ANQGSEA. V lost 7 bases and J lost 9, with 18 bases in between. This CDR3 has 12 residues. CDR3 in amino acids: CSARENQGKAFF. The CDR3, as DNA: TGCAGCGCTAGGGAGAATCAGGGGAAAGCTTTCTTT.

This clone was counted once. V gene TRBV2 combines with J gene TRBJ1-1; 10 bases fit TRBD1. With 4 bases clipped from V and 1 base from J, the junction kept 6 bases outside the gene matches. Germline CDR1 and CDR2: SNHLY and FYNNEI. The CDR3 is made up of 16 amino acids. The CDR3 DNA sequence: TGTGCCAGCAGTGCCGGGACAGGGGTCTGGAACACTGAAGCTTTCTTT. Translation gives CASSAGTGVWNTEAFF.

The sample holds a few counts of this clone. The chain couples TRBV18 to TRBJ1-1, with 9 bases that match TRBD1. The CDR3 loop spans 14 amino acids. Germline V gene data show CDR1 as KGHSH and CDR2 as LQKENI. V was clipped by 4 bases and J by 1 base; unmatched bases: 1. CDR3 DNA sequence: TGTGCCAGCTCACGGGACAGGGAGAACACTGAAGCTTTCTTT. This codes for CASSRDRENTEAFF. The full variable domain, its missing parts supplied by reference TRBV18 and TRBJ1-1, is NAGVMQNPRHLVRRRGQEARLRCSPMKGHSHVYWYRQLPEEGLKFMVYLQKENIIDESGMPKERFSAEFPKEGPSILRIQQVVRGDSAAYFCASSRDRENTEAFFGQGTRLTVV.

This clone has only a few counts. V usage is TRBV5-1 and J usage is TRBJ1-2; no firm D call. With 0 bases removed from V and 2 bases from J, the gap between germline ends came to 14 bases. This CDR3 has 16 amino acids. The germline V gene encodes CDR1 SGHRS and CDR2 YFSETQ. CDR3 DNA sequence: TGCGCCAGCAGCTTGGGAGGTGTATCCCTCAACTATGGCTACACCTTC. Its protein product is CASSLGGVSLNYGYTF.

The CDR3, as DNA: TGTGCCAGTAGGTCACAGGAGACCGAGCAGTACTTC. Its translation: CASRSQETEQYF. V usage is TRBV19 and J usage is TRBJ2-7; D is perhaps TRBD1 (5 bases). Between the trimmed V and J ends, which lost 6 bases and 6 bases, there was a span of 12 bases. The CDR3 is 12 amino acids. Looked up from germline, CDR1 is LNHDA and CDR2 is SQIVND (reference sequence).

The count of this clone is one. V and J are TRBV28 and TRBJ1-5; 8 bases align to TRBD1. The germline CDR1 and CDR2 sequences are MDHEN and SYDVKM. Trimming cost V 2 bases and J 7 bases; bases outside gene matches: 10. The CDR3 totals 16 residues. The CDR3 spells CASSLNSRGRRQPQHF. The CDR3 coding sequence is TGTGCCAGCAGTTTAAACAGCAGGGGGCGCAGGCAGCCCCAGCATTTT.

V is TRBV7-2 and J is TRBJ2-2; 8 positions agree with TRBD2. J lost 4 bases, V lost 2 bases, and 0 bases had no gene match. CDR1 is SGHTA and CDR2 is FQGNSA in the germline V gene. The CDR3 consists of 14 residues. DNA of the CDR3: TGTGCCAGCAGCTTACTAGCGGGCACCGGGGAGCTGTTTTTT. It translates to CASSLLAGTGELFF.

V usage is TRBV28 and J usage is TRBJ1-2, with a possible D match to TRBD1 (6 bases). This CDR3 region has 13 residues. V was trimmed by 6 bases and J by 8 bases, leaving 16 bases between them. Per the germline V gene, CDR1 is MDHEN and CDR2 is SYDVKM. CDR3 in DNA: TGTGCCAGCAGCCTATTACAGGGTCCAGGCTACACCTTC. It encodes CASSLLQGPGYTF.

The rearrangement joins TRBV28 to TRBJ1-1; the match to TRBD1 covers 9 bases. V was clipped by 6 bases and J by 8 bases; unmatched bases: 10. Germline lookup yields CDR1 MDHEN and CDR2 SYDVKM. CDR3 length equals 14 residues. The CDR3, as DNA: TGTGCCAGCAGCCCCAGACCCGGACAGGGGGAAGCTTTCTTT. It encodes CASSPRPGQGEAFF.